The 10 T cell receptor beta chains listed next were all sequenced from one sample in a study of blood T cells in healthy people across ages. PCR was performed a second time for roughly 7 to 12 cycles using a sample-barcoded 5' primer and a J-beta primer mix. Each CDR3 protein gets one entry after TCRdb re-called the 5' RACE reads with MiXCR. The data show over 1.5 million distinct CDR3 sequences, less than 50% seen once. The sequenced sample was blood. The receptors were gathered from a woman between 40 and 50 years old in good health.

This clonotype was seen a handful of times. The chain carries TRBV6-1 and TRBJ2-3, with D possibly being TRBD2 (6 bases). Trimming stripped 2 bases from V and 2 bases from J, with 14 bases between. CDR1 is MNHNS, CDR2 SASEGT, per germline. The CDR3 sequence is 16 residues long. The CDR3 protein is CASSENGGVPTDTQYF. The DNA of the CDR3 is TGTGCCAGCAGTGAAAATGGCGGGGTGCCCACAGATACGCAGTATTTT.

This sequence joins TRBV6-1 and TRBJ1-2; D is unresolved. Germline CDR1 is MNHNS and CDR2 is SASEGT. The CDR3 is made up of 11 amino acids. Trimming left V 11 bases short and J 4 bases short, with 11 bases between. This CDR3 is CADRAIYGYTF. CDR3 nucleotide sequence: TGTGCCGATCGAGCCATCTATGGCTACACCTTC.

The chain combines TRBV7-2 with TRBJ2-1, with 13 bases lining up with TRBD2. Trimming took 3 bases from V and 4 from J; bases not matched to a gene: 6. This CDR3 is built from 17 residues. The germline gives CDR1 SGHTA, CDR2 FQGNSA. Here the CDR3 reads CASSFTSGGAVYNEQFF. The CDR3 nucleotides are TGTGCCAGCAGCTTTACTAGCGGGGGGGCCGTATACAATGAGCAGTTCTTC.

The table lists this clonotype with a few counts. The chain joins TRBV5-1 to TRBJ2-7, with D tentatively TRBD1 (6 bases). From germline, CDR1 is SGHRS and CDR2 YFSETQ. Trimming removed 5 bases at V and 3 bases at J, with 21 bases between. CDR3 length equals 16 residues. CDR3 sequence (DNA): TGCGCCAGCAGATGGGACGGGACATATTCCGACTACGAGCAGTACTTC. Its translation is CASRWDGTYSDYEQYF.

This clonotype came up a few times. This chain links TRBV7-9 with TRBJ1-2, with D possibly TRBD1 on 5 matching bases. The length of the CDR3 is 13 residues. Germline V gene data show CDR1 as SEHNR and CDR2 as FQNEAQ (reference sequence). The ends were cut back, 2 bases at V and 13 bases at J, with 17 bases in the middle. The CDR3 is CASSLSVQGDPTF. DNA of the CDR3: TGTGCCAGCAGCTTATCGGTCCAGGGCGATCCCACCTTC.

The chain employs TRBV20-1 and TRBJ2-5; D gene uncertain. The CDR3 has 12 amino acids. Germline CDR1 and CDR2: DFQATT and SNEGSKA (reference sequence). Trimming removed 2 bases at V and 7 bases at J, with 11 bases between. CDR3 sequence: CSARRGIGTQYF. CDR3 DNA: TGCAGTGCTAGAAGAGGTATTGGGACCCAGTACTTC.

J is TRBJ2-6 and V is TRBV4-3, with D possibly TRBD2 on 5 matching bases. Germline CDR1 reads LGHNA; CDR2 reads YSLEER. CDR3 length equals 16 residues. Trimming removed 3 bases at V and 0 bases at J, with 9 bases between. CDR3 loop: CASSQEVISGANVLTF. As DNA, the CDR3 is TGCGCCAGCAGCCAGGAGGTTATCTCTGGGGCCAACGTCCTGACTTTC.

CDR3 amino acids: CASTYMRDTNYNEQFF. The CDR3 DNA sequence: TGTGCCAGCACCTATATGAGGGACACAAATTACAATGAGCAGTTCTTC. The J gene is TRBJ2-1, the V gene TRBV6-5; perhaps TRBD1 as D (6 bases). The CDR3 totals 16 residues. Per germline, CDR1 MNHEY and CDR2 SVGAGI. The V end was cut by 7 bases, the J end by 4 bases, with 20 bases between.

The chain carries TRBV7-9 and TRBJ2-1; tentative D call: TRBD1 (5 bases). Germline assignment: CDR1 SEHNR and CDR2 FQNEAQ (reference sequence). The CDR3 runs to 16 residues. V lost 6 bases and J 4 bases, leaving 19 bases between the germline ends. CDR3 nucleotides: TGTGCCAGCAGTTTTGGTACGGACAAGGGTTACAATGAGCAGTTCTTC. Translated: CASSFGTDKGYNEQFF.

This clonotype was counted ten times or more. The chain employs TRBV29-1 and TRBJ2-3, with 7 positions matching TRBD2. The V gene end was trimmed by 7 bases and the J gene end by 0 bases; junction bases not matched to a gene: 10. There are 15 residues in the CDR3. Per germline, CDR1 SQVTM and CDR2 ANQGSEA. The CDR3 DNA reads TGCAGCGGCGGGGGAAGCGGGGCTAGCACAGATACGCAGTATTTT. This sequence encodes CSGGGSGASTDTQYF.